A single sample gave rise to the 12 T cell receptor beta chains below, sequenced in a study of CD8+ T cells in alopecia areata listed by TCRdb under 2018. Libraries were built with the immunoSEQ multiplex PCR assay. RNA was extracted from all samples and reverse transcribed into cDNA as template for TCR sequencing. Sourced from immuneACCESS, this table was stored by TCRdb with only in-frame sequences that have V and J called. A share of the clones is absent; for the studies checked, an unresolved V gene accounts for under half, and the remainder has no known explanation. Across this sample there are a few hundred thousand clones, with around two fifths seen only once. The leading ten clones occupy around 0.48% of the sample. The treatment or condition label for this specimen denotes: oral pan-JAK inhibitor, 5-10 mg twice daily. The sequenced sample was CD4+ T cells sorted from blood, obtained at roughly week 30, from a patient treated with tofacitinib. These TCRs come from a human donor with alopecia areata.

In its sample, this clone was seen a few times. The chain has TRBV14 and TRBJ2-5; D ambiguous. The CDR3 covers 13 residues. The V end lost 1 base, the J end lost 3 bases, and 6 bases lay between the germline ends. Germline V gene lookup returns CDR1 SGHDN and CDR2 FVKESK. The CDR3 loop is CASSQVHKETQYF. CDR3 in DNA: TGTGCCAGCAGCCAAGTCCACAAAGAGACCCAGTACTTC.

CDR3 in amino acids: CASSLAGNMDQPQHF. The CDR3 nucleotides read TGCGCCAGCAGCTTGGCTGGGAATATGGATCAGCCCCAGCATTTT. The chain joins TRBV5-1 to TRBJ1-5; unclear D gene. Looked up from germline, CDR1 is SGHRS and CDR2 is YFSETQ. The CDR3 is 15 amino acids. V was pared by 0 bases and J by 5 bases, with 12 bases between.

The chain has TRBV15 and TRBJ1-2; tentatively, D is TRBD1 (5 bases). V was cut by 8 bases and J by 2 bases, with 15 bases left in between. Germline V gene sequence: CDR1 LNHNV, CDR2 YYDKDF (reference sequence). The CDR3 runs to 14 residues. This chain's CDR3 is CATSSSQGNYGYTF. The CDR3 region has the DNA TGTGCCACCTCCAGCAGCCAGGGAAACTATGGCTACACCTTC.

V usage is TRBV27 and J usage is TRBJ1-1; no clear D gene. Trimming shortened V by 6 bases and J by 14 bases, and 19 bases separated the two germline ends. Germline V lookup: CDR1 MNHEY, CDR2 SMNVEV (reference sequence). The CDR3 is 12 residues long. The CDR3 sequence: CASRSRWNTCFF. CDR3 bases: TGTGCCAGCAGGAGTCGGTGGAACACTTGCTTCTTT.

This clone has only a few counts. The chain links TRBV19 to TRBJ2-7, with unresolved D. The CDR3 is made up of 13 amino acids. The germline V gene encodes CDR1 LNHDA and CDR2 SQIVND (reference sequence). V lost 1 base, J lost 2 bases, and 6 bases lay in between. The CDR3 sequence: CASSIVPPYEQYF. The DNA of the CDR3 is TGTGCCAGTAGTATAGTTCCACCCTACGAGCAGTACTTC.

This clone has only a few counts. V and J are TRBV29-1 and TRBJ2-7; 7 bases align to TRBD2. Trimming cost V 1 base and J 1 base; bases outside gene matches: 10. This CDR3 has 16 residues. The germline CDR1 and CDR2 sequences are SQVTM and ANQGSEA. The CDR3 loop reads CSVEGAGAGLSYEQYF. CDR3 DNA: TGCAGCGTTGAAGGGGCGGGAGCAGGTCTTTCCTACGAGCAGTACTTC.

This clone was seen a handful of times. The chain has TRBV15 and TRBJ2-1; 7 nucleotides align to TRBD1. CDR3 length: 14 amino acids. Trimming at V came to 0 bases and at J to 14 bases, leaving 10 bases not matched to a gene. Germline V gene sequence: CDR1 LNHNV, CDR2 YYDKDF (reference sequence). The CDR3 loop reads CATSREPLGTAKFF. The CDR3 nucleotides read TGTGCCACCAGCAGAGAACCCCTCGGGACAGCTAAGTTCTTC. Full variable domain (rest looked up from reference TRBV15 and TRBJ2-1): DAMVIQNPRYQVTQFGKPVTLSCSQTLNHNVMYWYQQKSSQAPKLLFHYYDKDFNNEADTPDNFQSRRPNTSFCFLDIRSPGLGDTAMYLCATSREPLGTAKFFGPGTRLTVL.

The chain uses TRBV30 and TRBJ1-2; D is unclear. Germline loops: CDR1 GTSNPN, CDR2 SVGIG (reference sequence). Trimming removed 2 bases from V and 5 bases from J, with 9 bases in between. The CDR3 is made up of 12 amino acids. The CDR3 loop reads CAWSLTEYGYTF. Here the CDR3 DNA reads TGTGCCTGGAGTTTGACGGAGTATGGCTACACCTTC.

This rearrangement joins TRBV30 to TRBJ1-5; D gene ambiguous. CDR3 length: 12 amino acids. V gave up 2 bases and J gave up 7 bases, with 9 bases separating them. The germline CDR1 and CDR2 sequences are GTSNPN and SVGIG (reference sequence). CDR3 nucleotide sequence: TGTGCCTGGAGTTCTCCCCCCCAGCCCCAGCATTTT. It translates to CAWSSPPQPQHF. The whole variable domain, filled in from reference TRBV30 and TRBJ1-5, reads SQTIHQWPATLVQPVGSPLSLECTVEGTSNPNLYWYRQAAGRGLQLLFYSVGIGQISSEVPQNLSASRPQDRQFILSSKKLLLSDSGFYLCAWSSPPQPQHFGDGTRLSIL.

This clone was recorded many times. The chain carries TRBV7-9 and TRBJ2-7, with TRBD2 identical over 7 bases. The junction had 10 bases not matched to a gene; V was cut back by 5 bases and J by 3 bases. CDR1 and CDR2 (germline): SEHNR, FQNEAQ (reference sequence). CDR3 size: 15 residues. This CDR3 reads CASSRFGDYLYEQYF. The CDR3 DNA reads TGTGCCAGCAGCCGATTTGGGGACTACCTCTACGAGCAGTACTTC.

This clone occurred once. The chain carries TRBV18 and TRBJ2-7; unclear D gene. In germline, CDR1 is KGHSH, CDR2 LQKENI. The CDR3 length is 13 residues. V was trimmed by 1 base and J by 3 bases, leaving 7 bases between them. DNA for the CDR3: TGTGCCAGCTCACCACGGACCGGCTACGAGCAGTACTTC. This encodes CASSPRTGYEQYF.

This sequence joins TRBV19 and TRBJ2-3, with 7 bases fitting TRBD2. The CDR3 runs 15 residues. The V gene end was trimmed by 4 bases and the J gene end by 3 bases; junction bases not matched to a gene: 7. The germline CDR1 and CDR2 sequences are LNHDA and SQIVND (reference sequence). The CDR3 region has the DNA TGTGCCAGTAGTACGAAGCGGGATTGGACAGATACGCAGTATTTT. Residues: CASSTKRDWTDTQYF.